Listed here are 4 T cell receptor beta chains from one sample, sequenced in a study of lymphopenia after photon versus proton radiotherapy. Clones were sequenced by immunoSEQ multiplex PCR, and TCRdb holds only the in-frame ones, with some missing. The sample carries some 64,000 clones, about 90% recorded once. The source was peripheral blood, collected from a patient treated with proton-based radiotherapy. Every receptor here comes from a man older than 75 with esophageal cancer.

This clone was seen once. V usage is TRBV9 and J usage is TRBJ2-3, with unresolved D. The CDR3 covers 14 residues. Looked up from germline, CDR1 is SGDLS and CDR2 is YYNGEE. V shed 0 bases and J shed 3 bases, with 8 bases lying between them. The CDR3 DNA is TGTGCCAGCAGCGTAGCTCGCCGGACAGATACGCAGTATTTT. Translating gives CASSVARRTDTQYF. Supplemented by reference TRBV9 and TRBJ2-3, the full variable domain reads DSGVTQTPKHLITATGQRVTLRCSPRSGDLSVYWYQQSLDQGLQFLIQYYNGEERAKGNILERFSAQQFPDLHSELNLSSLELGDSALYFCASSVARRTDTQYFGPGTRLTVL.

Remarks on this clone: The identical CDR3 is also encoded by other nucleotide sequences in the sample. The genes are TRBV5-1 and TRBJ2-7, with a tentative D call TRBD1 (6 bases). The CDR3 has 12 residues. Looked up from germline, CDR1 is SGHRS and CDR2 is YFSETQ. The V end was cut by 3 bases, the J end by 4 bases, with 8 bases between. The DNA of the CDR3 is TGCGCCAGCAGCTCACAGGGATACGAGCAGTACTTC. It specifies CASSSQGYEQYF.

V and J are TRBV20-1 and TRBJ2-7; D is ambiguous. The V end lost 4 bases, the J end lost 1 base, and 5 bases lay between the germline ends. Germline V gives CDR1 DFQATT, CDR2 SNEGSKA (reference sequence). This CDR3 has 11 amino acids. CDR3 nucleotides: TGCAGTGCTATAAAGTCCTACGAGCAGTACTTC. Translating it yields CSAIKSYEQYF.

Relative to its sample, this clone is medium-sized. The rearrangement uses TRBV6-5 and TRBJ1-5; D is unclear. Germline assignment: CDR1 MNHEY and CDR2 SVGAGI. V was shortened by 4 bases and J by 4 bases, with 8 bases between the two germline ends. CDR3 length: 13 amino acids. Here the CDR3 reads CASSSSLNQPQHF. CDR3 nucleotide sequence: TGTGCCAGCAGTTCGTCGTTAAATCAGCCCCAGCATTTT.